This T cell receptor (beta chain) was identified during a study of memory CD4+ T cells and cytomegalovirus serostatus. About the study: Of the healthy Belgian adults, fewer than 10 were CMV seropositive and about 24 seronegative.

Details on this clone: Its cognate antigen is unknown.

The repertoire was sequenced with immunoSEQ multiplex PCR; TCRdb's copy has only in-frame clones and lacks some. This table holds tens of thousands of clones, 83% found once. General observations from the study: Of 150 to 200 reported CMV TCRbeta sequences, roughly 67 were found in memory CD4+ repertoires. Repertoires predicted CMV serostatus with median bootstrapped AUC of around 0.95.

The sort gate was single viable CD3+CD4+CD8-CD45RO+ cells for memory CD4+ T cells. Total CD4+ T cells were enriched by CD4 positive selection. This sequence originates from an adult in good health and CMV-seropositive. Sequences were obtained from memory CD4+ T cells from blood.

In DNA, the CDR3 is TGTGCCAGCAGCCGGGGACTAGCGGGAGTCGGAGAGACCCAGTACTTC. Translated: CASSRGLAGVGETQYF. The rearrangement links TRBV5-8 to TRBJ2-5, with 14 bases lining up with TRBD2. CDR3 size: 16 residues. Per germline, CDR1 SGHTS and CDR2 YDEGEE. With 4 bases clipped from V and 4 bases from J, the junction kept 6 bases outside the gene matches.